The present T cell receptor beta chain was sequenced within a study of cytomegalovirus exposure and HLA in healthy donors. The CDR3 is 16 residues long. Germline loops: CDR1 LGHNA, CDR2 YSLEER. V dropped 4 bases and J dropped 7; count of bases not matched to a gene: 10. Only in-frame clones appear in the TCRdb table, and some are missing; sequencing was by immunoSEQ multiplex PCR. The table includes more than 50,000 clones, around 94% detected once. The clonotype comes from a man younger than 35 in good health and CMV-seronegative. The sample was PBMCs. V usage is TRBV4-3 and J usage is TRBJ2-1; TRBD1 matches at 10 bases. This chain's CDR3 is CASSPLAGTGANEQFF. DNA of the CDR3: TGCGCCAGCAGCCCGCTGGCGGGGACAGGGGCAAATGAGCAGTTCTTC.